Sequencing of this TCR beta chain was carried out in a study of shared clonotypes between healthy human individuals. Study context: CD4 naive and CD4 memory each took three plates per donor, while CD8 naive took two and CD8 memory one. Study-wide results and caveats: Naive subsets typically showed greater estimated richness than memory subsets.

A note on this clone: Its antigen is as yet unknown.

Germline values: CDR1 SGDLS, CDR2 YYNGEE. The CDR3 length is 13 residues. Between the trimmed V and J ends, which lost 0 bases and 2 bases, there was a span of 6 bases. Cells designated naive CD8 were CD45RO-negative and were positively selected for CCR7, with terminally differentiated effector memory CD45RA+ cells excluded. The study enrolled healthy HIV-negative adults without recent acute infections or vaccinations as donors. At the deep level, the assay was run. Sequencing was performed with immunoSEQ multiplex PCR; in TCRdb, only in-frame clones are kept and a portion is missing. The sample lists roughly 2,000,000 clones; just under 95% were seen once.

This clonotype originated in a young man in good health. Sequencing was carried out using naive CD8+ T cells sorted from blood. The gene calls are TRBV9 and TRBJ2-7; no clear D gene. The CDR3, as DNA: TGTGCCAGCAGCGTAGTCGGTGCCTACGAGCAGTACTTC. Encoded protein: CASSVVGAYEQYF.